These T cell receptor beta chains were read from a single sample in a study of cytomegalovirus exposure and HLA in healthy donors. Some clones are missing from TCRdb's copy, which holds only in-frame ones; the method was immunoSEQ multiplex PCR. The sample has 150,000 to 200,000 clones, 85% seen once. Source material: PBMCs. Receptor source: a man aged 25-45 years in good health and CMV-seropositive. Each CDR3 is given with its conserved first and last residue. D genes are given only for firm matches. Where a row states a size, it is once, few, many or the class of an expanded clone; other rows omit it.

CDR3 DNA: TGCGCCAGCAGGCCGAAGGGGGCGAGTAGCAATCAGCCCCAGCATTTT
CDR3 protein: CASRPKGASSNQPQHF
D gene: TRBD1
V gene: TRBV23-1
clone size: few
J gene: TRBJ1-5

CDR3 DNA: TGTGCCAGCAGTGACGGCGCTCAGGGTCAGCCCCAGCATTTT
CDR3 protein: CASSDGAQGQPQHF
D gene: .
V gene: TRBV6-4
clone size: few
J gene: TRBJ1-5

CDR3 DNA: TGTGCCAGTAGTATCCCGGGACTGAACTATGGCTACACCTTC
CDR3 protein: CASSIPGLNYGYTF
D gene: .
V gene: TRBV19
clone size: few
J gene: TRBJ1-2

CDR3 DNA: TGTGCCAGCAGTTACTCCGCCTCTACAGGCTATGGCTACACCTTC
CDR3 protein: CASSYSASTGYGYTF
D gene: .
V gene: TRBV6-5
clone size: .
J gene: TRBJ1-2

CDR3 DNA: TGCGCCAGCGGGCGGGGGGTTAGCACAGATACGCAGTATTTT
CDR3 protein: CASGRGVSTDTQYF
D gene: TRBD2
V gene: TRBV23-1
clone size: .
J gene: TRBJ2-3

CDR3 DNA: TGTGCCAGTAGTATAAGGGGGCAGGGGGGAAAGAACACTGAAGCTTTCTTT
CDR3 protein: CASSIRGQGGKNTEAFF
D gene: TRBD1
V gene: TRBV19
clone size: .
J gene: TRBJ1-1

CDR3 DNA: TGTGCCAGCAGGGGTGCGGGGAATGAAAAACTGTTTTTT
CDR3 protein: CASRGAGNEKLFF
D gene: .
V gene: TRBV27
clone size: .
J gene: TRBJ1-4

CDR3 DNA: TGTGCCAGTACCCCACGGGGGAGGGGGTCTACCTACGAGCAGTACTTC
CDR3 protein: CASTPRGRGSTYEQYF
D gene: .
V gene: TRBV19
clone size: .
J gene: TRBJ2-7

CDR3 DNA: TGTGCCAGCAGCTTAACGACGGGGAGGGAAGCAACTAATGAAAAACTGTTTTTT
CDR3 protein: CASSLTTGREATNEKLFF
D gene: .
V gene: TRBV11-3
clone size: .
J gene: TRBJ1-4

CDR3 DNA: TGTGCCAGCAGCTTCGCAGGGGGATCGGTTGAAAAACTGTTTTTT
CDR3 protein: CASSFAGGSVEKLFF
D gene: TRBD1
V gene: TRBV5-4
clone size: .
J gene: TRBJ1-4

CDR3 DNA: TGTGCCAGCAGCCCCCTCTCGACAGGGAATCCAAACATTCAGTACTTC
CDR3 protein: CASSPLSTGNPNIQYF
D gene: TRBD1
V gene: TRBV7-9
clone size: .
J gene: TRBJ2-4

CDR3 DNA: TGTGCCAGCAGCTTGGGGCTTTCCCCAACCTACGAGCAGTACTTC
CDR3 protein: CASSLGLSPTYEQYF
D gene: .
V gene: TRBV5-5
clone size: .
J gene: TRBJ2-7

CDR3 DNA: TGTGCCTGGAGTATAACGACAGGGGGCAATCAGCCCCAGCATTTT
CDR3 protein: CAWSITTGGNQPQHF
D gene: TRBD1
V gene: TRBV30
clone size: .
J gene: TRBJ1-5

CDR3 DNA: TGTGCCAGTAGGTTCCAAATCAATCAGCCCCAGCATTTT
CDR3 protein: CASRFQINQPQHF
D gene: .
V gene: TRBV19
clone size: .
J gene: TRBJ1-5

CDR3 DNA: TGTGCCAGCAGTACGGACAGGGGGAACACTGAAGCTTTCTTT
CDR3 protein: CASSTDRGNTEAFF
D gene: TRBD1
V gene: TRBV6-5
clone size: .
J gene: TRBJ1-1

CDR3 DNA: TGCGCCAGCAGAGGGCCGGTGGGGCACCTCTCGAACACTGAAGCTTTCTTT
CDR3 protein: CASRGPVGHLSNTEAFF
D gene: .
V gene: TRBV5-1
clone size: .
J gene: TRBJ1-1

CDR3 DNA: TGTGCCAGCAGTTTAGGTCGAGGCACCGGGGAGCTGTTTTTT
CDR3 protein: CASSLGRGTGELFF
D gene: .
V gene: TRBV27
clone size: .
J gene: TRBJ2-2

CDR3 DNA: TGTGCCAGCAGCCCCTCCGCCGGTCTAGCGGGGGTTACAGATACGCAGTATTTT
CDR3 protein: CASSPSAGLAGVTDTQYF
D gene: TRBD2
V gene: TRBV11-3
clone size: .
J gene: TRBJ2-3

CDR3 DNA: TGTGCCAGCAGCGTATTGGGGCGGGGGGGCCTCAATGAGCAGTTCTTC
CDR3 protein: CASSVLGRGGLNEQFF
D gene: TRBD2
V gene: TRBV9
clone size: .
J gene: TRBJ2-1

CDR3 DNA: TGCGCCAGCAGGGACATCTATTATGGCTACACCTTC
CDR3 protein: CASRDIYYGYTF
D gene: .
V gene: TRBV10-1
clone size: .
J gene: TRBJ1-2

CDR3 DNA: TGTGCCAGCAGCTTCGAGGCCAGGGTGAATTCACCCCTCCACTTT
CDR3 protein: CASSFEARVNSPLHF
D gene: .
V gene: TRBV7-2
clone size: .
J gene: TRBJ1-6

CDR3 DNA: TGTGCCAGCAGCGTAGAGGGGGGGACTGGAAACACCATATATTTT
CDR3 protein: CASSVEGGTGNTIYF
D gene: .
V gene: TRBV9
clone size: .
J gene: TRBJ1-3

CDR3 DNA: TGTGCCAGCAGCTTAACGGGACTAGCGGGGACCGGGGAGCTGTTTTTT
CDR3 protein: CASSLTGLAGTGELFF
D gene: TRBD2
V gene: TRBV7-3
clone size: .
J gene: TRBJ2-2

CDR3 DNA: TGTGCCAGCAGCAAAAGAGGGGATACGCAGTATTTT
CDR3 protein: CASSKRGDTQYF
D gene: .
V gene: TRBV6-6
clone size: .
J gene: TRBJ2-3

CDR3 DNA: TGTGCCAGCAGTTTGCAACAGGACTACGAGCAGTACTTC
CDR3 protein: CASSLQQDYEQYF
D gene: .
V gene: TRBV28
clone size: few
J gene: TRBJ2-7

CDR3 DNA: TGTGCCAGCAGTGACAGGGGGCACCTCGGTACGCAGTATTTT
CDR3 protein: CASSDRGHLGTQYF
D gene: TRBD1
V gene: TRBV25-1
clone size: .
J gene: TRBJ2-3

CDR3 DNA: TGCGCCAGCAGCCATCCTTCAGGGCACCAAACAGATACGCAGTATTTT
CDR3 protein: CASSHPSGHQTDTQYF
D gene: .
V gene: TRBV4-1
clone size: .
J gene: TRBJ2-3

CDR3 DNA: TGCGCCAGCAGGCCAGGGGATTCGGGACAGCCCCAGCATTTT
CDR3 protein: CASRPGDSGQPQHF
D gene: .
V gene: TRBV5-1
clone size: .
J gene: TRBJ1-5

CDR3 DNA: TGCGCCAGCAGCCAACAACTAGCGGGGGGAGAAGAGACCCAGTACTTC
CDR3 protein: CASSQQLAGGEETQYF
D gene: TRBD2
V gene: TRBV4-1
clone size: .
J gene: TRBJ2-5

CDR3 DNA: TGTGCCATCAGTGTTCCGTGGGACAGGGCGGATCACACCTTC
CDR3 protein: CAISVPWDRADHTF
D gene: TRBD1
V gene: TRBV10-3
clone size: .
J gene: TRBJ1-2

CDR3 DNA: TGTGCCAGCAGCTTGGGGACTAGCCCTACAGATACGCAGTATTTT
CDR3 protein: CASSLGTSPTDTQYF
D gene: TRBD2
V gene: TRBV5-4
clone size: .
J gene: TRBJ2-3

CDR3 DNA: TGTGCCAGCAGCTTAGGACTAGCGGGAGTCCATGAGCAGTTCTTC
CDR3 protein: CASSLGLAGVHEQFF
D gene: TRBD2
V gene: TRBV7-9
clone size: .
J gene: TRBJ2-1

CDR3 DNA: TGTGCCAGCAGCTACATTCGGGGGACCCTACAGCCCCAGCATTTT
CDR3 protein: CASSYIRGTLQPQHF
D gene: .
V gene: TRBV7-2
clone size: few
J gene: TRBJ1-5

CDR3 DNA: TGTGCCATCGGGGGGGGGCAAGACTATGGCTACACCTTC
CDR3 protein: CAIGGGQDYGYTF
D gene: .
V gene: TRBV10-3
clone size: .
J gene: TRBJ1-2

CDR3 DNA: TGTGCCAGCAGCTTAGAACAATCCGGGACTAGCGGGGCCAATGAGCAGTTCTTC
CDR3 protein: CASSLEQSGTSGANEQFF
D gene: TRBD2
V gene: TRBV11-3
clone size: .
J gene: TRBJ2-1

CDR3 DNA: TGTGCCAGCAGTGAATTAGGCACAGGGTACCCACGCGATGAGCAGTTCTTC
CDR3 protein: CASSELGTGYPRDEQFF
D gene: .
V gene: TRBV6-1
clone size: .
J gene: TRBJ2-1

CDR3 DNA: TGCGCCGGAGGGGATCTAGGGTCCAATTCACCCCTCCACTTT
CDR3 protein: CAGGDLGSNSPLHF
D gene: .
V gene: TRBV4-3
clone size: .
J gene: TRBJ1-6

CDR3 DNA: TGTGCCAGCAGTGCAAGGTGGACCCTCCTCGGGCGGGGGGCCCAAGAGACCCAGTACTTC
CDR3 protein: CASSARWTLLGRGAQETQYF
D gene: TRBD2
V gene: TRBV6-1
clone size: .
J gene: TRBJ2-5

CDR3 DNA: TGCGCCATCGGACAGGGGAATCAGCCCCAGCATTTT
CDR3 protein: CAIGQGNQPQHF
D gene: TRBD1
V gene: TRBV10-2
clone size: .
J gene: TRBJ1-5

CDR3 DNA: TGTGCCTGGAGTGTAGGGACACGTCCCCTCCACTTT
CDR3 protein: CAWSVGTRPLHF
D gene: .
V gene: TRBV30
clone size: few
J gene: TRBJ1-6

CDR3 DNA: TGTGCCAGCAGCTTGAGACAGGGCGGTAACACCGGGGAGCTGTTTTTT
CDR3 protein: CASSLRQGGNTGELFF
D gene: TRBD1
V gene: TRBV5-8
clone size: .
J gene: TRBJ2-2

CDR3 DNA: TGCGCCAGCAGCCTCCACCTGGACAGGGTGGCCTCCTATGGCTACACCTTC
CDR3 protein: CASSLHLDRVASYGYTF
D gene: TRBD1
V gene: TRBV4-1
clone size: .
J gene: TRBJ1-2

CDR3 DNA: TGTGCCAGCTCACCACCGAATGGGAGAGTGGGCGAGCAGTACTTC
CDR3 protein: CASSPPNGRVGEQYF
D gene: .
V gene: TRBV18
clone size: .
J gene: TRBJ2-7

CDR3 DNA: TGTGCCACCAGCAGTAGTTGGGGCCTCTCCTACGAGCAGTACTTC
CDR3 protein: CATSSSWGLSYEQYF
D gene: .
V gene: TRBV15
clone size: .
J gene: TRBJ2-7

CDR3 DNA: TGTGCCAGCAGTTTACAGGGGGCGGACTATGGCTACACCTTC
CDR3 protein: CASSLQGADYGYTF
D gene: TRBD1
V gene: TRBV6-6
clone size: .
J gene: TRBJ1-2

CDR3 DNA: TGTGCCAGCAGGAGCGACAGAGAATATTCGATGAACACTGAAGCTTTCTTT
CDR3 protein: CASRSDREYSMNTEAFF
D gene: .
V gene: TRBV21-1
clone size: .
J gene: TRBJ1-1

CDR3 DNA: TGTGCCAGCAGACGACTAGCGGGGGGATACAATGAGCAGTTCTTC
CDR3 protein: CASRRLAGGYNEQFF
D gene: TRBD2
V gene: TRBV4-2
clone size: .
J gene: TRBJ2-1

CDR3 DNA: TGTGCCAGCAGTTTCCTCTCCGAGTACGAGCAGTACTTC
CDR3 protein: CASSFLSEYEQYF
D gene: .
V gene: TRBV28
clone size: .
J gene: TRBJ2-7

CDR3 DNA: TGTGCCTGGGGGGGCGTAGGACAGGGACGGGTGTTGGCTTTCTTT
CDR3 protein: CAWGGVGQGRVLAFF
D gene: TRBD1
V gene: TRBV30
clone size: .
J gene: TRBJ1-1

CDR3 DNA: TGTGCCAGCAGTTTTGGACTAGCGGGGACGCAAGATACGCAGTATTTT
CDR3 protein: CASSFGLAGTQDTQYF
D gene: TRBD2
V gene: TRBV6-6
clone size: .
J gene: TRBJ2-3

CDR3 DNA: TGCGCCAGCAGCTTGGCTCTATCTCAAGAGACCCAGTACTTC
CDR3 protein: CASSLALSQETQYF
D gene: .
V gene: TRBV5-1
clone size: .
J gene: TRBJ2-5

CDR3 DNA: TGTGCCAGCTCACCACCCGGGTTCCTCTACGAGCAGTACTTC
CDR3 protein: CASSPPGFLYEQYF
D gene: .
V gene: TRBV18
clone size: few
J gene: TRBJ2-7

CDR3 DNA: TGTGCCAGCAGCCAAGATACCGTACGGGGACTAGCGGGGGGGGTCGCGGCCGGGGAGCTGTTTTTT
CDR3 protein: CASSQDTVRGLAGGVAAGELFF
D gene: TRBD2
V gene: TRBV4-2
clone size: .
J gene: TRBJ2-2

CDR3 DNA: TGTGCCAGCAGCTTGATGGGACAGGGAAGAGGGTATCGCAATCAGCCCCAGCATTTT
CDR3 protein: CASSLMGQGRGYRNQPQHF
D gene: TRBD1
V gene: TRBV5-5
clone size: .
J gene: TRBJ1-5

CDR3 DNA: TGTGCCAGCTCACCAACAGGGGATTGGGATGGCTACACCTTC
CDR3 protein: CASSPTGDWDGYTF
D gene: TRBD1
V gene: TRBV18
clone size: .
J gene: TRBJ1-2